The 16 T cell receptor beta chains given below trace back to one sample, sequenced in a study of T cells expressing NK-cell markers. TCRdb re-called the 5' RACE reads and shows each CDR3 protein once, DNA omitted. The table lists 400,000 to 450,000 distinct CDR3 sequences, with about 7.3% in the top ten. Sequencing was done on a sample of blood T cells: a sorted CD56 or NKG2C T cell subset, CD4+ or CD8+ T cells, or bulk PBMC T cells (not recorded which). Receptors were obtained from a woman between 18 and 75 years old in good health.

This chain links TRBV20-1 with TRBJ1-1. Germline CDR1 DFQATT, CDR2 SNEGSKA (reference sequence). The CDR3 consists of 12 residues. This CDR3 is CSAPGLNTEAFF.

This chain connects TRBV10-3 to TRBJ1-5; the D call of TRBD1 rests on TCRdb alone, since no DNA is present to check it. This CDR3 contains 15 residues. The germline V gene encodes CDR1 ENHRY and CDR2 SYGVKD. The CDR3 protein is CAISEVRGQISPQHF.

The CDR3 sequence is CSVDTGQGYNEQFF. This chain joins TRBV29-1 and TRBJ2-1; TCRdb gives TRBD1 as the D gene, but with no DNA this cannot be confirmed. The germline CDR1 and CDR2 sequences are SQVTM and ANQGSEA. There are 14 residues in the CDR3.

This chain links TRBV7-3 with TRBJ2-1; TCRdb reports TRBD1, a call that lacks DNA to check it against. The CDR3 totals 15 residues. Germline V gene data show CDR1 as SGHTA and CDR2 as FQGTGA. The CDR3 here is CASSSGTGAYNEQFF.

The J gene is TRBJ2-2, the V gene TRBV2; TCRdb reports TRBD1, a call that lacks DNA to check it against. Germline V CDR1 and CDR2: SNHLY, FYNNEI. The CDR3 runs to 14 residues. This CDR3 is CASGGGENTGELFF.

The gene calls are TRBV6-1 and TRBJ2-1. CDR1 MNHNS and CDR2 SASEGT come from the germline V gene. This CDR3 has 13 amino acids. CDR3 region: CASSQDRGNEQFF.

V and J are TRBV12-3 or TRBV12-4 and TRBJ1-1. The CDR3 is 14 residues long. CDR3 protein: CASRTSGAYTEAFF.

This chain uses TRBV5-4 with TRBJ2-1; TCRdb names TRBD1, which stays unverified in the absence of DNA. This CDR3 is 14 amino acids long. In germline, CDR1 is SGHNT, CDR2 YYREEE (reference sequence). The CDR3 protein is CASSTGGVHNEQFF.

The chain has TRBV20-1 and TRBJ2-7; TCRdb's assignment of TRBD1 cannot be checked, as there is no DNA. The germline CDR1 and CDR2 sequences are DFQATT and SNEGSKA (reference sequence). The CDR3 has 14 amino acids. The chain's CDR3 is CSARLGTGLNEQYF.

The chain is built from TRBV6-2 or TRBV6-3 and TRBJ1-1. The CDR3 covers 14 residues. Per the germline V gene, CDR1 is MNHEY and CDR2 is SVGEGT. This CDR3 is CASGLFDMNTEAFF.

The V gene is TRBV7-2, the J gene TRBJ1-6. Germline V gene sequence: CDR1 SGHTA, CDR2 FQGNSA. The CDR3 is 15 amino acids. CDR3 in amino acids: CASSLDGLLASPLHF.

V and J are TRBV20-1 and TRBJ2-5; checking the TCRdb D call of TRBD2 is not possible without DNA. Germline lookup yields CDR1 DFQATT and CDR2 SNEGSKA (reference sequence). There are 15 residues in the CDR3. The CDR3 reads CSASGGPGKRETQYF.

The chain links TRBV28 to TRBJ2-6. Germline V lookup: CDR1 MDHEN, CDR2 SYDVKM. There are 12 residues in the CDR3. The CDR3 reads CASTATEDVLTF.

The chain couples TRBV20-1 to TRBJ2-3; TCRdb designates TRBD1, a call that cannot be tested without DNA. The CDR3 has 11 amino acids. Germline assignment: CDR1 DFQATT and CDR2 SNEGSKA (reference sequence). This chain's CDR3 is CSASGKDTQYF.

The J gene is TRBJ1-2, the V gene TRBV3-1. Germline V gene data show CDR1 as LGHDT and CDR2 as YNNKEL (reference sequence). This CDR3 has 12 residues. CDR3 amino acids: CASSPGFYGYTF. The whole variable domain, filled in from reference TRBV3-1 and TRBJ1-2, reads DTAVSQTPKYLVTQMGNDKSIKCEQNLGHDTMYWYKQDSKKFLKIMFSYNNKELIINETVPNRFSPKSPDKAHLNLHINSLELGDSAVYFCASSPGFYGYTFGSGTRLTVV.

The chain employs TRBV6-2 or TRBV6-3 and TRBJ2-7; TCRdb proposes TRBD2, but this gene call is untestable without DNA. CDR3 length: 15 residues. From germline, CDR1 is MNHEY and CDR2 SVGEGT. The CDR3 sequence: CASSYDGTAPYEQYF.